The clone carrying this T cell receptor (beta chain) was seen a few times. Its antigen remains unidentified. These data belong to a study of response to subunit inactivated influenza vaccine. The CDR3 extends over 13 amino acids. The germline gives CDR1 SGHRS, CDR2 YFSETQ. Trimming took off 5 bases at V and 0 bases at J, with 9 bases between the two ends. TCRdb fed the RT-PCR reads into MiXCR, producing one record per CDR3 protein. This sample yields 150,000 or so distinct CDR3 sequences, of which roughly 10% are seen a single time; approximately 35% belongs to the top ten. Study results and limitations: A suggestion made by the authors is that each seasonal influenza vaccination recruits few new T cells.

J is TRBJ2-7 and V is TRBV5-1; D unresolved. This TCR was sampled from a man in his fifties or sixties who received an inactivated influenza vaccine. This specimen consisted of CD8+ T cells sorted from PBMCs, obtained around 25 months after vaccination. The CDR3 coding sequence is TGCGCCAGCAGACATCCAAGCTCCTACGAGCAGTACTTC. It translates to CASRHPSSYEQYF.